Listed here are 18 T cell receptor beta chains from one sample, sequenced in a study of T cell responses to AZD1222 COVID-19 vaccine. The method was immunoSEQ multiplex PCR; TCRdb's version includes in-frame clones alone and lacks a portion of them. The sample lists 95,000 to 130,000 clones, around 90% occurring once. The source material was peripheral blood, sampled on day 0 of AZD1222 vaccination. All receptors come from an adult in good health.

The chain links TRBV5-4 to TRBJ2-7, with D possibly TRBD2 on 5 matching bases. Germline CDR1 reads SGHNT; CDR2 reads YYREEE (reference sequence). V lost 0 bases, J lost 3 bases, and 7 bases lay in between. This CDR3 is 13 amino acids long. CDR3 in DNA: TGTGCCAGCAGCTTGGAAACTAGCTACGAGCAGTACTTC. Its translation: CASSLETSYEQYF.

This chain links TRBV28 with TRBJ1-5; TRBD1 aligns across 7 bases. The CDR3 covers 15 residues. CDR1 is MDHEN and CDR2 is SYDVKM in the germline V gene. Trimming cost V 1 base and J 7 bases; bases outside gene matches: 7. Here the CDR3 reads CASSLLRQGGQPQHF. DNA of the CDR3: TGTGCCAGCAGTTTATTAAGACAGGGAGGGCAGCCCCAGCATTTT.

This clone has only a few counts. V and J are TRBV20-1 and TRBJ1-4, with a possible D match to TRBD1 (6 bases). Germline CDR1 reads DFQATT; CDR2 reads SNEGSKA (reference sequence). The CDR3 consists of 13 residues. V dropped 3 bases and J dropped 17 bases, with 22 bases sitting between them. DNA for the CDR3: TGCAGTGCTAGTAACAGGGCGTGGGTGAAAAACTTTTTT. Translated: CSASNRAWVKNFF.

V usage is TRBV5-1 and J usage is TRBJ1-2; D call uncertain. The CDR3 has 14 residues. Germline CDR1 reads SGHRS; CDR2 reads YFSETQ. Trimming left V 2 bases short and J 4 bases short, with 12 bases between. CDR3 nucleotide sequence: TGCGCCAGCAGCTTCGACACCCTAGGCTATGGCTACACCTTC. Translating gives CASSFDTLGYGYTF. The whole variable domain, remainder taken from reference TRBV5-1 and TRBJ1-2, is KAGVTQTPRYLIKTRGQQVTLSCSPISGHRSVSWYQQTPGQGLQFLFEYFSETQRNKGNFPGRFSGRQFSNSRSEMNVSTLELGDSALYLCASSFDTLGYGYTFGSGTRLTVV.

V is TRBV20-1 and J is TRBJ2-3; D not certain. Germline-derived CDR1 and CDR2 are DFQATT and SNEGSKA (reference sequence). Trimming pared 6 bases from V and 4 bases from J, leaving 8 bases between. The CDR3 has 11 amino acids. The CDR3 nucleotides read TGCAGTGCGCCCAGAGCAGATACGCAGTATTTT. It specifies CSAPRADTQYF.

V is TRBV18 and J is TRBJ2-5, with D perhaps matching TRBD1 (6 bases). V dropped 2 bases and J dropped 5 bases, with 15 bases sitting between them. This CDR3 is built from 15 residues. The V gene's germline CDR1 is KGHSH and CDR2 LQKENI. The CDR3 is CASSPSSQGFETQYF. For the CDR3, the DNA is TGTGCCAGCTCACCAAGTAGTCAGGGGTTTGAGACCCAGTACTTC.

The chain is built from TRBV19 and TRBJ2-1; 10 bases are shared with TRBD2. V was pared by 2 bases and J by 2 bases, with 6 bases of the junction left unmatched. Germline values: CDR1 LNHDA, CDR2 SQIVND (reference sequence). CDR3 length: 17 residues. This CDR3 reads CASSIWLAGETYNEQFF. CDR3 in DNA: TGTGCCAGTAGTATATGGCTAGCGGGAGAGACCTACAATGAGCAGTTCTTC. Filled out from reference TRBV19 and TRBJ2-1, the complete variable domain reads DGGITQSPKYLFRKEGQNVTLSCEQNLNHDAMYWYRQDPGQGLRLIYYSQIVNDFQKGDIAEGYSVSREKKESFPLTVTSAQKNPTAFYLCASSIWLAGETYNEQFFGPGTRLTVL.

In its sample, this clone was seen once. This chain uses TRBV29-1 with TRBJ1-1; the D is unclear. The CDR3 is 12 amino acids. Trimming took off 6 bases at V and 1 base at J, with 9 bases between the two ends. Germline values: CDR1 SQVTM, CDR2 ANQGSEA. As DNA, the CDR3 is TGCAGCGTAGCAATGGGGAACACTGAAGCTTTCTTT. It codes for CSVAMGNTEAFF.

The chain links TRBV28 to TRBJ1-2; TRBD1 matches at 10 bases. Losses at the gene ends were 5 bases for V and 4 bases for J; bases not matched to a gene: 19. The CDR3 loop spans 19 amino acids. The V gene's germline CDR1 is MDHEN and CDR2 SYDVKM. CDR3 sequence: CASSTRPGTGESGLYGYTF. The CDR3 nucleotides are TGTGCCAGCAGTACCCGTCCCGGGACAGGGGAATCAGGCCTCTATGGCTACACCTTC.

This chain connects TRBV6-5 to TRBJ2-5; 10 nucleotides match TRBD2. CDR1 is MNHEY and CDR2 is SVGAGI in the germline V gene. V was clipped by 7 bases and J by 4 bases; unmatched bases: 9. The CDR3 sequence is 15 residues long. CDR3 sequence: CASMVSGGWRETQYF. In DNA, the CDR3 is TGTGCCAGCATGGTTAGCGGGGGGTGGAGAGAGACCCAGTACTTC.

The chain recombines TRBV7-6 with TRBJ2-3; 12 bases are a match to TRBD1. V shed 3 bases, J shed 6 bases, and the junction held 4 bases outside the gene matches. Germline V gene lookup returns CDR1 SGHVS and CDR2 FNYEAQ. This CDR3 is built from 15 residues. The DNA of the CDR3 is TGTGCCAGCAGCTTCGGGGACAGGGGGCACGATACGCAGTATTTT. It codes for CASSFGDRGHDTQYF.

The genes are TRBV5-4 and TRBJ1-1; D gene ambiguous. Trimming took off 1 base at V and 8 bases at J, with 6 bases between the two ends. Germline assignment: CDR1 SGHNT and CDR2 YYREEE (reference sequence). The CDR3 has 11 residues. CDR3 in DNA: TGTGCCAGCAGCTTGAACGGGGAAGCTTTCTTT. Its translation is CASSLNGEAFF. Looking up the rest from reference TRBV5-4 and TRBJ1-1 gives the full variable domain: ETGVTQSPTHLIKTRGQQVTLRCSSQSGHNTVSWYQQALGQGPQFIFQYYREEENGRGNFPPRFSGLQFPNYSSELNVNALELDDSALYLCASSLNGEAFFGQGTRLTVV.

V is TRBV7-2 and J is TRBJ2-7; the match to TRBD2 covers 11 bases. From germline, CDR1 is SGHTA and CDR2 FQGNSA. Unmatched junction bases numbered 6, after V lost 4 bases and J lost 4 bases. The CDR3 contains 15 residues. The CDR3 region is CASSSRTSGRYEQYF. The CDR3 DNA reads TGTGCCAGCAGCTCCCGGACTAGCGGGCGATACGAGCAGTACTTC.

This clone occurred once. This CDR3 reads CASSRLAGGPRVGEQFF. The CDR3 DNA is TGTGCCAGCAGTCGACTAGCGGGAGGGCCTCGGGTCGGTGAGCAGTTCTTC. The chain employs TRBV2 and TRBJ2-1; 14 nucleotides match TRBD2. Germline loops: CDR1 SNHLY, CDR2 FYNNEI. After removal of 5 bases from V and 9 bases from J, the junction contained 12 bases not matched to a gene. The CDR3 is 17 residues long.

V and J are TRBV12-3 or TRBV12-4 and TRBJ1-4; no reliable D call. CDR3 size: 13 residues. V lost 2 bases, J lost 6 bases, and 7 bases lay in between. In DNA, the CDR3 is TGTGCCAGCAGTTTACGGCAGGATGAAAAACTGTTTTTT. It codes for CASSLRQDEKLFF.

The chain carries TRBV4-3 and TRBJ2-2, with no clear D. The V gene's germline CDR1 is LGHNA and CDR2 YSLEER. V lost 0 bases and J 0 bases, leaving 11 bases between the germline ends. The CDR3 contains 17 residues. CDR3 amino acids: CASSQDRALSNTGELFF. In nucleotides, the CDR3 is TGCGCCAGCAGCCAAGATAGAGCTCTTTCGAACACCGGGGAGCTGTTTTTT.

The rearrangement joins TRBV29-1 to TRBJ2-3; D is undetermined. Germline lookup yields CDR1 SQVTM and CDR2 ANQGSEA. The CDR3 length is 12 residues. Between the trimmed V and J ends, which lost 7 bases and 5 bases, there was a span of 13 bases. The CDR3 sequence is CSAHSVGDTQYF. CDR3 in DNA: TGCAGCGCCCATTCCGTAGGAGATACGCAGTATTTT.

This rearrangement joins TRBV30 to TRBJ1-2; D may be TRBD1 (6 bases). Germline loops: CDR1 GTSNPN, CDR2 SVGIG (reference sequence). This CDR3 has 12 residues. The germline V and J ends were trimmed by 0 bases and 8 bases, with 10 bases remaining between them. The CDR3 nucleotides read TGTGCCTGGAGTGTACCCGGGGGCGGCTACACCTTC. As protein: CAWSVPGGGYTF.